Below are 13 T cell receptor beta chains sequenced from a single sample in a study of PD-L1 blockade in urothelial cancer. Indicated time point: peripheral blood 6 weeks after treatment start. Libraries were prepared by immunoSEQ multiplex PCR; TCRdb keeps only in-frame clonotypes and omits some of them. The sample lists about 22,000 clones; about 90% were seen once. The sample consisted of PBMCs, taken around atezolizumab (anti-PD-L1) treatment. These receptors originate from a woman aged 55-69 years with urothelial cancer.

V usage is TRBV2 and J usage is TRBJ2-7; 7 nucleotides align to TRBD2. V lost 7 bases and J lost 3; bases outside the gene matches: 15. Germline V lookup: CDR1 SNHLY, CDR2 FYNNEI. The CDR3 runs 16 residues. CDR3 protein: CASKGRARTRVYEQYF. As DNA, the CDR3 is TGTGCCAGCAAGGGCAGGGCTCGGACTAGGGTCTACGAGCAGTACTTC.

The CDR3 is CASSPSSGTSAKTDTQYF. In DNA, the CDR3 is TGTGCCAGCAGCCCTTCCTCCGGGACTAGCGCCAAAACAGATACGCAGTATTTT. J is TRBJ2-3 and V is TRBV7-8; 10 bases are a match to TRBD2. Germline V gives CDR1 SGHVS, CDR2 FQNEAQ. The CDR3 consists of 18 residues. The V and J ends lost 5 bases and 3 bases, in that order; junction bases with no gene match: 14.

This rearrangement joins TRBV19 to TRBJ2-3; D is perhaps TRBD2 (5 bases). V was trimmed by 3 bases and J by 4 bases, leaving 17 bases between them. The germline CDR1 and CDR2 sequences are LNHDA and SQIVND (reference sequence). This CDR3 comprises 16 residues. This CDR3 reads CASSIDYGHRADTQYF. CDR3 nucleotide sequence: TGTGCCAGTAGTATCGACTATGGCCATAGGGCAGATACGCAGTATTTT.

The chain couples TRBV7-9 to TRBJ1-1; D not resolved. Germline V gene lookup returns CDR1 SEHNR and CDR2 FQNEAQ (reference sequence). The CDR3 spans 15 residues. Trimming stripped 2 bases from V and 4 bases from J, with 14 bases between. Written as DNA, the CDR3 is TGTGCCAGCAGCTTAAGCTCGGGCCGGGGCACTGAAGCTTTCTTT. As protein: CASSLSSGRGTEAFF.

This chain links TRBV2 with TRBJ1-3, with D unresolved. This CDR3 has 15 amino acids. Germline CDR1 SNHLY, CDR2 FYNNEI. Trimming took off 3 bases at V and 0 bases at J, with 9 bases between the two ends. Here the CDR3 DNA reads TGTGCCAGCAGTGATCCAGTGGTCTCTGGAAACACCATATATTTT. It encodes CASSDPVVSGNTIYF.

The J gene is TRBJ2-4, the V gene TRBV28; possibly TRBD1 for D (6 bases). Germline V gene data show CDR1 as MDHEN and CDR2 as SYDVKM. CDR3 length: 14 amino acids. V was cut by 5 bases and J by 5 bases, with 13 bases left in between. CDR3 DNA: TGTGCCAGCAGTAACCGACAGGAAGAAAACATTCAGTACTTC. It specifies CASSNRQEENIQYF.

The CDR3: CASSKAPVRGYEQYF. The DNA of the CDR3 is TGTGCCAGCAGCAAAGCTCCGGTCCGGGGCTACGAGCAGTACTTC. The genes are TRBV21-1 and TRBJ2-7; the D segment call TRBD2 is taken from the table without a DNA check. TRBV21-1 is designated a pseudogene. CDR3 size: 15 residues.

The V call is TRBV27, the J call TRBJ2-7; 12 nucleotides agree with TRBD2. Per germline, CDR1 MNHEY and CDR2 SMNVEV (reference sequence). The CDR3 runs 19 residues. V trimming: 5 bases; J trimming: 3 bases; junction bases outside the gene matches: 17. The CDR3 region is CASSPRTSGATHQNYEQYF. Here the CDR3 DNA reads TGTGCCAGCAGTCCGCGGACTAGCGGGGCAACCCACCAAAACTACGAGCAGTACTTC.

The chain carries TRBV5-1 and TRBJ1-1, with 9 bases identical to TRBD1. The ends lost 0 bases at V and 5 bases at J; junction bases unmatched: 11. The germline gives CDR1 SGHRS, CDR2 YFSETQ. The CDR3 runs to 17 residues. CDR3 bases: TGCGCCAGCAGCTTGGGACAGGGGGTCTCGTTGAGGACTGAAGCTTTCTTT. Protein sequence: CASSLGQGVSLRTEAFF. Complete variable domain (other parts from reference TRBV5-1 and TRBJ1-1): KAGVTQTPRYLIKTRGQQVTLSCSPISGHRSVSWYQQTPGQGLQFLFEYFSETQRNKGNFPGRFSGRQFSNSRSEMNVSTLELGDSALYLCASSLGQGVSLRTEAFFGQGTRLTVV.

This chain uses TRBV5-1 with TRBJ2-2; 9 bases fit TRBD1. V gave up 3 bases and J gave up 1 base; unmatched junction bases: 10. The CDR3 extends over 18 amino acids. Germline-derived CDR1 and CDR2 are SGHRS and YFSETQ. DNA of the CDR3: TGCGCCAGCAGCTGGGATCGTTGGGACAGGGTGAACACCGGGGAGCTGTTTTTT. This codes for CASSWDRWDRVNTGELFF. The entire variable domain, with the rest obtained from reference TRBV5-1 and TRBJ2-2, is as follows: KAGVTQTPRYLIKTRGQQVTLSCSPISGHRSVSWYQQTPGQGLQFLFEYFSETQRNKGNFPGRFSGRQFSNSRSEMNVSTLELGDSALYLCASSWDRWDRVNTGELFFGEGSRLTVL.

The chain carries TRBV7-7 and TRBJ1-1; no reliable D call. This CDR3 comprises 13 residues. Germline V gives CDR1 SSHAT, CDR2 FNYEAQ (reference sequence). Trimming removed 1 base from V and 8 bases from J, with 11 bases in between. CDR3 DNA sequence: TGTGCCAGCAGCTTAGACCGAGAGTCAGAAGCTTTCTTT. Protein sequence: CASSLDRESEAFF.

This sequence joins TRBV6-5 and TRBJ1-2, with 7 bases lining up with TRBD1. Germline V gene data show CDR1 as MNHEY and CDR2 as SVGAGI. CDR3 length equals 13 residues. Germline trimming cut 6 bases from V and 7 bases from J; bases unmatched to any gene: 8. The CDR3, as DNA: TGTGCCAGCAGGGTCTCGGGACAGAGTGGCTACACCTTC. Amino acid sequence: CASRVSGQSGYTF.

This clone has a single count. CDR3 protein: CASRSSLGRDRAAEQYF. The CDR3 region has the DNA TGTGCAAGTCGCTCTAGTTTGGGGAGGGACAGGGCCGCCGAGCAGTACTTC. This chain uses TRBV12-2 with TRBJ2-7; the D segment call TRBD1 is taken from the table without a DNA check. TRBV12-2 is recorded as a pseudogene. The CDR3 length is 17 residues.